One sample yielded the 2 T cell receptor beta chains listed below, sequenced in a study of T cells in Graves' hyperthyroidism and ophthalmopathy. The investigators amplified TCR beta CDR3 regions from RNA transcripts. Carried out on the TCR CDR3, a first-round RT-PCR used the HTBI primer set. From the multiplex PCR reads, TCRdb called clonotypes with MiXCR, one entry per CDR3 protein. This repertoire shows a few hundred thousand distinct CDR3 sequences, approximately 15% found once; its top ten account for about 17%. The sample comprised blood. These receptors came from a young woman with Graves' hyperthyroidism.

This clonotype was detected only a few times. The J gene is TRBJ2-5, the V gene TRBV5-1; 7 nucleotides line up with TRBD2. CDR1 and CDR2 (germline): SGHRS, YFSETQ. Trimming removed 4 bases from V and 4 bases from J; junction bases left unmatched: 7. CDR3 size: 14 residues. The CDR3 sequence: CASSPRAGLETQYF. The CDR3 coding sequence is TGCGCCAGCAGCCCACGAGCGGGACTAGAGACCCAGTACTTC.

In this sample, this clonotype turned up a few times. The chain joins TRBV19 to TRBJ2-3; TRBD2 might be the D (6 bases). Germline CDR1 LNHDA, CDR2 SQIVND (reference sequence). The CDR3 is made up of 14 amino acids. The germline V and J ends were trimmed by 10 bases and 2 bases, with 16 bases remaining between them. In DNA form, the CDR3 reads TGTGCCACCAAACATAGCGGTTACACAGATACGCAGTATTTT. Protein product: CATKHSGYTDTQYF.